This TCR beta chain stems from a study of cytomegalovirus exposure and HLA in healthy donors. General study findings and limits: High sensitivity and specificity were reportedly achieved when the classifier diagnosed cytomegalovirus status. TCR sequences were mostly rare, though some public TCRs occurred in many donors. More clonal expansion characterized HLA-associated TCR beta chains than equally common others in a later analysis.

CDR3 length equals 15 residues. CDR1 SQVTM and CDR2 ANQGSEA come from the germline V gene. Germline trimming cut 7 bases from V and 0 bases from J; bases unmatched to any gene: 9. This clone was detected once. As yet, its antigen is unknown. Amplification used 60 Vbeta primers and 13 Jbeta primers. Libraries were prepared by immunoSEQ multiplex PCR; TCRdb keeps only in-frame clonotypes and omits some of them. The sample yields over 150,000 clones, roughly 83% seen once. The sequenced sample was PBMCs. The J gene is TRBJ2-1, the V gene TRBV29-1, with TRBD2 identical over 7 bases. The sequence was collected from a man aged 25 to 40 in good health and CMV-seropositive. The CDR3 DNA reads TGCAGCGGAAAAGGGCGGGGGTACTCCTACAATGAGCAGTTCTTC. This codes for CSGKGRGYSYNEQFF.